Each of the 10 T cell receptor beta chains below was sequenced from the same sample in a study of blood T cell repertoires in COVID-19. The assay was immunoSEQ multiplex PCR, and TCRdb's table has in-frame clones only and misses some. The table has roughly 40,000 clones, roughly 84% seen once; the top ten hold roughly 13%. Sequenced material: peripheral blood. These receptors originate from a woman in her sixties or seventies in a cohort sampled during active COVID-19.

This clone appeared a few times. The genes are TRBV19 and TRBJ1-5, with D hard to call. The CDR3 spans 13 residues. Between the trimmed V and J ends, which lost 3 bases and 2 bases, there was a span of 5 bases. Germline CDR1 is LNHDA and CDR2 is SQIVND (reference sequence). CDR3 amino acids: CASSIGGNQPQHF. In nucleotides, the CDR3 is TGTGCCAGTAGTATCGGGGGCAATCAGCCCCAGCATTTT.

The rearrangement uses TRBV3-1 (or the pseudogene TRBV3-2) and TRBJ1-6; no clear D gene. The CDR3 sequence is 15 residues long. Germline loops: CDR1 LGHDT, CDR2 YNNKEL (reference sequence). The V and J ends lost 4 bases and 3 bases respectively, with 10 bases between them. CDR3 residues: CASSRAGDYNSPLHF. In DNA form, the CDR3 reads TGTGCCAGCAGCCGGGCGGGTGACTATAATTCACCCCTCCACTTT.

The chain combines TRBV9 with TRBJ2-3, with 9 bases aligning to TRBD2. Unmatched junction bases numbered 4, after V lost 0 bases and J lost 2 bases. Germline V gene lookup returns CDR1 SGDLS and CDR2 YYNGEE. This CDR3 comprises 16 residues. CDR3 DNA sequence: TGTGCCAGCAGCGTAGTAGCGGGAGTAAACACAGATACGCAGTATTTT. Translation gives CASSVVAGVNTDTQYF. Together with reference TRBV9 and TRBJ2-3, the CDR3 gives the full variable domain: DSGVTQTPKHLITATGQRVTLRCSPRSGDLSVYWYQQSLDQGLQFLIQYYNGEERAKGNILERFSAQQFPDLHSELNLSSLELGDSALYFCASSVVAGVNTDTQYFGPGTRLTVL.

The chain recombines TRBV6-5 with TRBJ2-7; a possible D gene is TRBD1 (6 bases). CDR1 is MNHEY, CDR2 SVGAGI, per germline. CDR3 length: 15 residues. Trimming took 6 bases from V and 4 from J, leaving 19 bases between them. CDR3: CASRTMTQGGYEQYF. CDR3 bases: TGTGCCAGCAGGACTATGACACAGGGCGGGTACGAGCAGTACTTC.

Sample share makes this clone medium-sized (0.01 to 0.1%). V gene TRBV30 combines with J gene TRBJ1-5, with D unclear. The length of the CDR3 is 14 residues. Germline CDR1 reads GTSNPN; CDR2 reads SVGIG (reference sequence). V was cut by 0 bases and J by 5 bases, with 11 bases left in between. The CDR3 nucleotides read TGTGCCTGGAGTGTACTTCACCTCGATCAGCCCCAGCATTTT. Amino acid sequence: CAWSVLHLDQPQHF. The whole variable domain, remainder taken from reference TRBV30 and TRBJ1-5, is SQTIHQWPATLVQPVGSPLSLECTVEGTSNPNLYWYRQAAGRGLQLLFYSVGIGQISSEVPQNLSASRPQDRQFILSSKKLLLSDSGFYLCAWSVLHLDQPQHFGDGTRLSIL.

The rearrangement links TRBV27 to TRBJ1-3; TRBD1 matches at 12 bases. The trim removed 5 bases at V and 4 bases at J, leaving 9 bases unmatched. This CDR3 region has 17 residues. Germline V lookup: CDR1 MNHEY, CDR2 SMNVEV (reference sequence). CDR3 loop: CASSQSPGQGAGNTIYF. As DNA, the CDR3 is TGTGCCAGCAGTCAATCACCGGGACAGGGGGCCGGAAACACCATATATTTT.

The rearrangement joins TRBV28 to TRBJ1-3, with unresolved D. The CDR3 is made up of 15 amino acids. V was cut by 3 bases and J by 2 bases, with 11 bases left in between. Germline V lookup: CDR1 MDHEN, CDR2 SYDVKM. The CDR3 loop reads CASSLQGSAGNTIYF. CDR3 nucleotides: TGTGCCAGCAGTTTGCAAGGGAGCGCTGGAAACACCATATATTTT.

The chain uses TRBV6-6 and TRBJ1-6, with 7 bases that match TRBD1. CDR3 length: 16 amino acids. The trim removed 6 bases at V and 6 bases at J, leaving 11 bases unmatched. The germline V gene encodes CDR1 MNHNY and CDR2 SVGAGI (reference sequence). CDR3 in amino acids: CASSLTLRQGNSPLHF. CDR3 in DNA: TGTGCCAGCAGCCTCACCCTAAGACAGGGTAATTCACCCCTCCACTTT.

V and J are TRBV18 and TRBJ1-2; 8 bases align to TRBD1. The V segment lost 3 bases and the J segment 8 bases; nucleotides outside the gene matches: 8. Germline lookup yields CDR1 KGHSH and CDR2 LQKENI. The CDR3 length is 14 residues. The CDR3 DNA is TGTGCCAGCTCACCGACCCAGGGGGCGGAGGGCTACACCTTC. It encodes CASSPTQGAEGYTF.

The V call is TRBV2, the J call TRBJ1-4, with 8 bases matching TRBD1. The J segment lost 6 bases and the V segment lost 6 bases, leaving 6 bases of the junction unmatched. This CDR3 spans 14 amino acids. Germline V lookup: CDR1 SNHLY, CDR2 FYNNEI. The CDR3 spells CASSLQGVYEKLFF. Here the CDR3 DNA reads TGTGCCAGCAGCCTACAGGGGGTATATGAAAAACTGTTTTTT. Combining the CDR3 with reference TRBV2 and TRBJ1-4 gives the whole variable domain EPEVTQTPSHQVTQMGQEVILRCVPISNHLYFYWYRQILGQKVEFLVSFYNNEISEKSEIFDDQFSVERPDGSNFTLKIRSTKLEDSAMYFCASSLQGVYEKLFFGSGTQLSVL.